This paragraph covers one T cell receptor beta chain sequence. Its target is not known. The entry originates in a study of shared clonotypes between healthy human individuals. Study background: Donors consisted of two women and a few men between 18 and 49. Study results and limitations: Naive CD4 clonotypes were shared across a few donors at roughly 5%.

The germline gives CDR1 SEHNR, CDR2 FQNEAQ (reference sequence). The ends were cut back, 6 bases at V and 1 base at J, with 10 bases in the middle. This CDR3 contains 15 residues. Produced via immunoSEQ multiplex PCR; TCRdb's table is partial and in-frame only. Of about 2.2 million clones listed, about 94% were seen once; the top ten hold 1.5% to 2%. Naive CD8 isolation took CD45RO-negative cells positively selected for CCR7 and excluded terminally differentiated effector memory CD45RA+ cells. V gene TRBV7-9 combines with J gene TRBJ2-6; D call uncertain. This TCR was sampled from a man aged 18 to 30 in good health. Some clones in this sample may be carry-over from other donors' samples. The sample taken for sequencing was naive CD8+ T cells from PBMCs. CDR3 sequence reads: CASSSIMSGANVLTF. The DNA for the CDR3 is TGTGCCAGCAGTTCGATTATGTCTGGGGCCAACGTCCTGACTTTC. Using reference TRBV7-9 and TRBJ2-6 for the parts outside the CDR3, the full variable domain is DTGVSQNPRHKITKRGQNVTFRCDPISEHNRLYWYRQTLGQGPEFLTYFQNEAQLEKSRLLSDRFSAERPKGSFSTLEIQRTEQGDSAMYLCASSSIMSGANVLTFGAGSRLTVL.